This T cell receptor (beta chain) is from a study of T cell responses to AZD1222 COVID-19 vaccine. Overall study results and limits: Dominant CD4 TCR responses targeted spike regions 160-218 and 743-854. Spike-specific TCR breadth and depth rose after two AZD1222 doses. Donors, mostly white British, included more females; clonal diversity was possibly underestimated.

In regard to this clone: What it binds is not known.

Germline CDR1 is SGHKS and CDR2 is YYEKEE (reference sequence). The V gene lost 7 bases and the J gene lost 4 bases, with 11 bases spanning the gap. The CDR3 runs to 12 residues. Sequenced by immunoSEQ multiplex PCR; TCRdb stores in-frame clones only, minus some. This sample has under 150,000 clones, with about 90% found just once. The V gene is TRBV5-5, the J gene TRBJ1-2; tentatively, D is TRBD1 (5 bases). This material consisted of peripheral blood, taken 28 days after the second AZD1222 dose. The sequence derives from an adult who received the AZD1222 COVID-19 vaccine. CDR3 coding DNA: TGTGCCAGCTCGACAGAGACCTATGGCTACACCTTC. Translation: CASSTETYGYTF.